The 26 T cell receptor beta chains below come from one sample, sequenced in a study of blood T cell repertoires in COVID-19. Using immunoSEQ multiplex PCR, the repertoire was profiled, and TCRdb retains in-frame clones only, with some absent. The sample includes just over 300,000 clones, approximately 89% seen only once; the top ten take over 9%. Sequenced material: PBMCs or T cells enriched from blood (not recorded which). The receptors come from a woman aged 40 to 50 who had recovered from COVID-19.

This chain links TRBV19 with TRBJ1-1, with D tentatively TRBD1 (6 bases). Germline V gene lookup returns CDR1 LNHDA and CDR2 SQIVND (reference sequence). Trimming shortened V by 6 bases and J by 0 bases, and 17 bases separated the two germline ends. The CDR3 is 16 amino acids. CDR3 in DNA: TGTGCCAGTAGGACGGGACATCCAACCGTGAACACTGAAGCTTTCTTT. Its translation: CASRTGHPTVNTEAFF.

This sequence joins TRBV28 and TRBJ1-1; 9 nucleotides match TRBD1. The germline V gene encodes CDR1 MDHEN and CDR2 SYDVKM. The CDR3 loop spans 17 amino acids. Germline trimming cut 5 bases from V and 1 base from J; bases unmatched to any gene: 11. CDR3 in amino acids: CASSTIYGTGSNTEAFF. The CDR3 nucleotides are TGTGCCAGCAGTACCATCTACGGGACAGGGTCGAACACTGAAGCTTTCTTT.

The J gene is TRBJ2-7, the V gene TRBV11-2, with TRBD1 identical over 9 bases. The germline V gene encodes CDR1 SGHAT and CDR2 FQNNGV. Trimming took 5 bases from V and 5 from J; bases not matched to a gene: 19. CDR3 length equals 18 residues. CDR3 region: CASSVFPVTGGNGNEQYF. The CDR3 bases are TGTGCCAGCAGCGTTTTCCCGGTTACAGGGGGCAATGGCAACGAGCAGTACTTC.

The J gene is TRBJ2-1, the V gene TRBV4-1; TRBD2 matches 12 bases. The trim removed 0 bases at V and 10 bases at J, leaving 7 bases unmatched. The germline V gene has CDR1 MGHRA and CDR2 YSYEKL. CDR3 size: 16 residues. The CDR3 region has the DNA TGCGCCAGCAGCCAAGATAGCGGACTAGCGGGGATAGAGCAGTTCTTC. This sequence encodes CASSQDSGLAGIEQFF.

The chain employs TRBV19 and TRBJ2-3; the match to TRBD2 covers 7 bases. The V gene's germline CDR1 is LNHDA and CDR2 SQIVND (reference sequence). The CDR3 runs to 19 residues. The V and J ends lost 3 bases and 2 bases, in that order; junction bases with no gene match: 17. The CDR3 region has the DNA TGTGCCAGTAGTATCGCGACGGCTAGCGGATTACCCCTCACAGATACGCAGTATTTT. Translation gives CASSIATASGLPLTDTQYF.

This clone was seen only a few times. The genes are TRBV2 and TRBJ1-6; 7 bases agree with TRBD1. This CDR3 comprises 16 residues. In germline, CDR1 is SNHLY, CDR2 FYNNEI. The V segment lost 5 bases and the J segment 4 bases; nucleotides outside the gene matches: 8. CDR3 region: CASSLQGSSYNSPLHF. CDR3 DNA sequence: TGTGCCAGCAGTCTACAGGGGAGTTCGTATAATTCACCCCTCCACTTT.

The V call is TRBV27, the J call TRBJ2-2; the match to TRBD1 covers 10 bases. The trim removed 8 bases at V and 4 bases at J, leaving 7 bases unmatched. Per germline, CDR1 MNHEY and CDR2 SMNVEV (reference sequence). CDR3 length: 15 amino acids. The CDR3 nucleotides read TGTGCCAGCTCCCGGGACAGGGGACCCACCGGGGAGCTGTTTTTT. The encoded protein is CASSRDRGPTGELFF.

This clone was counted once. CDR3 bases: TGTGCTAGTGGTTTGGAGAGTCAGGGGTTGTATACGCAGTATTTT. Translated, it gives CASGLESQGLYTQYF. The gene calls are TRBV12-5 and TRBJ2-3, with a weak D call TRBD1 (6 bases). Germline-derived CDR1 and CDR2 are LGHNT and FRNRAP. The length of the CDR3 is 15 residues. V lost 1 base, J lost 7 bases, and 15 bases lay in between.

The chain carries TRBV29-1 and TRBJ2-2, with D tentatively TRBD2 (7 bases). Between the trimmed V and J ends, which lost 1 base and 7 bases, there was a span of 16 bases. Per germline, CDR1 SQVTM and CDR2 ANQGSEA. CDR3 size: 15 residues. CDR3 DNA: TGCAGCGTTGAAGCCCGGTGGGGGGGGCGCGGGGAGCTGTTTTTT. Residues: CSVEARWGGRGELFF.

The rearrangement uses TRBV24-1 and TRBJ1-4; D is unresolved. The CDR3 is 15 amino acids. V was trimmed by 2 bases and J by 8 bases, leaving 14 bases between them. Germline CDR1 KGHDR, CDR2 SFDVKD. CDR3 region: CATSDSQVMREKLFF. In DNA, the CDR3 is TGTGCCACCAGTGATTCTCAAGTAATGAGGGAAAAACTGTTTTTT.

The chain employs TRBV30 and TRBJ2-3; the match to TRBD2 covers 8 bases. The germline CDR1 and CDR2 sequences are GTSNPN and SVGIG (reference sequence). The junction had 2 bases not matched to a gene; V was cut back by 6 bases and J by 0 bases. This CDR3 is built from 13 residues. Here the CDR3 reads CACASGSTDTQYF. Here the CDR3 DNA reads TGTGCCTGCGCTAGCGGGAGCACAGATACGCAGTATTTT.

The V gene is TRBV28, the J gene TRBJ2-3; D may be TRBD1 (6 bases). The germline V gene encodes CDR1 MDHEN and CDR2 SYDVKM. V lost 6 bases and J 4 bases, leaving 17 bases between the germline ends. The CDR3 sequence is 15 residues long. CDR3 nucleotide sequence: TGTGCCAGCAGCCGGGACACCGGTTCGGCAGATACGCAGTATTTT. Translating gives CASSRDTGSADTQYF.

V is TRBV30 and J is TRBJ1-3; tentatively, D is TRBD1 (6 bases). Deletions cut 7 bases from V and 0 bases from J, with 13 bases between. The CDR3 is 14 amino acids. The germline V gene encodes CDR1 GTSNPN and CDR2 SVGIG (reference sequence). CDR3 sequence reads: CASKRDNSGNTIYF. The CDR3 nucleotides read TGTGCCTCAAAAAGGGACAACTCTGGAAACACCATATATTTT. Supplemented by reference TRBV30 and TRBJ1-3, the full variable domain reads SQTIHQWPATLVQPVGSPLSLECTVEGTSNPNLYWYRQAAGRGLQLLFYSVGIGQISSEVPQNLSASRPQDRQFILSSKKLLLSDSGFYLCASKRDNSGNTIYFGEGSWLTVV.

The chain couples TRBV7-5 to TRBJ1-4. TRBV7-5 is classified as a pseudogene. The CDR3 totals 12 residues. The CDR3 nucleotides are TGTGCACGTGGGGGGTGGATTGAAAAACTGTTTTTT. Protein sequence: CARGGWIEKLFF.

The rearrangement joins TRBV21-1 to TRBJ2-1; the D segment call TRBD1 is taken from the table without a DNA check. TRBV21-1 is a pseudogene. The CDR3 is 14 residues long. CDR3: CASSTGGGYNEQFF. The DNA of the CDR3 is TGTGCCAGCAGCACTGGGGGCGGCTACAATGAGCAGTTCTTC.

The chain joins TRBV30 to TRBJ2-6, with TRBD1 identical over 9 bases. The germline V gene has CDR1 GTSNPN and CDR2 SVGIG (reference sequence). V trimming: 2 bases; J trimming: 12 bases; junction bases outside the gene matches: 11. This CDR3 is 15 amino acids long. CDR3 nucleotide sequence: TGTGCCTGGAGTCGGGACAGGGCTGGGGCCGTCGTCCTGACTTTC. It encodes CAWSRDRAGAVVLTF.

The chain is built from TRBV24-1 and TRBJ2-1, with 11 bases lining up with TRBD2. CDR1 and CDR2 from the germline V gene are KGHDR and SFDVKD. V was clipped by 1 base and J by 8 bases; unmatched bases: 6. The CDR3 is 16 residues long. The CDR3 region has the DNA TGTGCCACCAGTGATTTCCAGAGTAGCGGGGGGGATGAGCAGTTCTTC. Its protein product is CATSDFQSSGGDEQFF.

The rearrangement links TRBV27 to TRBJ1-1; no definite D call. This CDR3 region has 13 residues. V was shortened by 5 bases and J by 0 bases, with 7 bases between the two germline ends. CDR1 is MNHEY and CDR2 is SMNVEV in the germline V gene (reference sequence). The CDR3: CASSPYMNTEAFF. In DNA form, the CDR3 reads TGTGCCAGCAGTCCGTATATGAACACTGAAGCTTTCTTT.

This rearrangement joins TRBV7-9 to TRBJ1-1; unclear D gene. From germline, CDR1 is SEHNR and CDR2 FQNEAQ (reference sequence). This CDR3 contains 12 residues. V gave up 3 bases and J gave up 3 bases, with 5 bases separating them. The CDR3 DNA follows: TGTGCCAGCAGCTTGCGGTACACTGAAGCTTTCTTT. Protein sequence: CASSLRYTEAFF.

This rearrangement joins TRBV12-5 to TRBJ2-5, with 11 nucleotides matching TRBD1. CDR3 length: 14 amino acids. Per germline, CDR1 LGHNT and CDR2 FRNRAP. The J segment lost 5 bases and the V segment lost 5 bases, leaving 4 bases of the junction unmatched. This CDR3 reads CASGTRTGGETQYF. For the CDR3, the DNA is TGTGCTAGTGGTACAAGGACAGGGGGCGAGACCCAGTACTTC.

V gene TRBV9 combines with J gene TRBJ2-7; 9 nucleotides agree with TRBD1. Per germline, CDR1 SGDLS and CDR2 YYNGEE. The CDR3 extends over 14 amino acids. The V and J ends lost 3 bases and 5 bases, in that order; junction bases with no gene match: 6. In nucleotides, the CDR3 is TGTGCCAGCAGCGCCACAGGGGGCCCCGACGAGCAGTACTTC. It codes for CASSATGGPDEQYF.

This rearrangement joins TRBV25-1 to TRBJ2-2; TRBD2 aligns across 10 bases. This CDR3 is 17 amino acids long. The germline V gene encodes CDR1 MGHDK and CDR2 SYGVNS. The J segment lost 5 bases and the V segment lost 1 base, leaving 7 bases of the junction unmatched. The chain's CDR3 is CASSEFTSGVGTGELFF. CDR3 DNA: TGTGCCAGCAGTGAATTCACTAGCGGGGTTGGTACCGGGGAGCTGTTTTTT.

In this sample, this clone turned up a few times. This rearrangement joins TRBV3-1 (or the pseudogene TRBV3-2) to TRBJ2-7, with D unclear. CDR1 LGHDT and CDR2 YNNKEL come from the germline V gene (reference sequence). The V gene lost 5 bases and the J gene lost 3 bases, with 14 bases spanning the gap. The CDR3 consists of 14 residues. This chain's CDR3 is CASSDVGDDYEQYF. CDR3 DNA sequence: TGTGCCAGCAGCGATGTAGGAGACGACTACGAGCAGTACTTC.

The rearrangement uses TRBV7-9 and TRBJ2-2, with 7 positions matching TRBD2. J lost 4 bases, V lost 5 bases, and 13 bases had no gene match. The CDR3 has 17 residues. Germline V gene sequence: CDR1 SEHNR, CDR2 FQNEAQ (reference sequence). The CDR3 here is CASSRLAAGASTGELFF. In DNA form, the CDR3 reads TGTGCCAGCAGCCGACTCGCGGCGGGAGCTAGCACCGGGGAGCTGTTTTTT.

The chain carries TRBV24-1 and TRBJ2-1; 9 nucleotides agree with TRBD1. CDR3 length equals 15 residues. Germline CDR1 reads KGHDR; CDR2 reads SFDVKD. V lost 6 bases, J lost 9 bases, and 11 bases stayed unmatched. Here the CDR3 reads CATSKRDRGGREQFF. In DNA form, the CDR3 reads TGTGCCACCAGTAAGCGAGACAGGGGGGGCCGTGAGCAGTTCTTC.

This chain links TRBV12-5 with TRBJ1-3; weak D call: TRBD1 (5 bases). The CDR3 runs 14 residues. Germline loops: CDR1 LGHNT, CDR2 FRNRAP. V lost 3 bases, J lost 1 base, and 7 bases lay in between. The CDR3 spells CASGLSGSGNTIYF. The DNA for the CDR3 is TGTGCTAGTGGTTTATCAGGGTCTGGAAACACCATATATTTT.